The 22 T cell receptor beta chains given below trace back to one sample, sequenced in a study of blood T cell repertoires in COVID-19. Profiled with immunoSEQ multiplex PCR; TCRdb holds only in-frame clones, not every one. The data contain about 78,000 clones, around 80% of them singletons. Sequencing was performed on peripheral blood. The receptor set was obtained from a man between 60 and 75 years old with active or convalescent COVID-19.

The CDR3 nucleotides are TGTGCCAGCTCACCGGGCAGGGGGCATTCACCCCTCCACTTT. Its protein product is CASSPGRGHSPLHF. The chain joins TRBV18 to TRBJ1-6; 8 bases map to TRBD1. CDR3 size: 14 residues. V lost 3 bases and J lost 8; bases outside the gene matches: 3. The germline V gene encodes CDR1 KGHSH and CDR2 LQKENI. Filled out from reference TRBV18 and TRBJ1-6, the complete variable domain reads NAGVMQNPRHLVRRRGQEARLRCSPMKGHSHVYWYRQLPEEGLKFMVYLQKENIIDESGMPKERFSAEFPKEGPSILRIQQVVRGDSAAYFCASSPGRGHSPLHFGNGTRLTVT.

The chain is built from TRBV6-5 and TRBJ1-6; 7 bases map to TRBD1. CDR3 length equals 15 residues. The germline CDR1 and CDR2 sequences are MNHEY and SVGAGI. J gave up 6 bases and V 2 bases, and 4 bases lay outside the gene matches. The CDR3 here is CASSYDGTANSPLHF. Here the CDR3 DNA reads TGTGCCAGCAGTTACGATGGGACAGCTAATTCACCCCTCCACTTT.

This rearrangement joins TRBV5-5 to TRBJ2-5, with TRBD2 matching 16 bases. Germline CDR1 reads SGHKS; CDR2 reads YYEKEE (reference sequence). This CDR3 has 17 residues. V gave up 2 bases and J gave up 7 bases; unmatched junction bases: 8. This CDR3 reads CASSFAGTSGGAGTQYF. The CDR3 nucleotides read TGTGCCAGCAGCTTTGCCGGGACTAGCGGGGGGGCAGGGACCCAGTACTTC.

The chain recombines TRBV7-8 with TRBJ2-7; TRBD2 is a possible D gene (5 bases). The CDR3 has 14 residues. CDR1 SGHVS and CDR2 FQNEAQ come from the germline V gene. V was trimmed by 4 bases and J by 6 bases, leaving 16 bases between them. The CDR3 DNA follows: TGTGCCAGCAGCTACGGACGGACCCGGGGCGAGCAGTACTTC. This encodes CASSYGRTRGEQYF.

The V call is TRBV29-1, the J call TRBJ2-3; 8 bases agree with TRBD1. Trimming at V came to 0 bases and at J to 1 base, leaving 6 bases not matched to a gene. Per germline, CDR1 SQVTM and CDR2 ANQGSEA. The CDR3 loop spans 16 amino acids. The CDR3 sequence: CSVEDWHRGGTDTQYF. For the CDR3, the DNA is TGCAGCGTTGAAGATTGGCACAGGGGGGGCACAGATACGCAGTATTTT.

The chain joins TRBV27 to TRBJ2-1; TRBD2 matches at 8 bases. V lost 3 bases to trimming and J lost 0 bases; unmatched junction nucleotides: 4. This CDR3 comprises 16 residues. The germline V gene has CDR1 MNHEY and CDR2 SMNVEV (reference sequence). CDR3 sequence reads: CASSFLAGSSYNEQFF. In DNA form, the CDR3 reads TGTGCCAGCAGTTTTTTAGCGGGGAGCTCCTACAATGAGCAGTTCTTC.

The rearrangement links TRBV4-2 to TRBJ2-3, with D perhaps TRBD2 (6 bases). Germline assignment: CDR1 LGHNA and CDR2 YNFKEQ. The V end was cut by 6 bases, the J end by 9 bases, with 16 bases between. The CDR3 runs to 13 residues. The CDR3 DNA reads TGTGCCAGCAGGCCTAGACTAGTCGTCACGCAGTATTTT. Translating it yields CASRPRLVVTQYF.

The chain couples TRBV19 to TRBJ2-1; 10 bases map to TRBD2. CDR3 length equals 12 residues. Losses at the gene ends were 4 bases for V and 16 bases for J; bases not matched to a gene: 7. Germline CDR1 LNHDA, CDR2 SQIVND (reference sequence). The CDR3 DNA follows: TGTGCCAGTAGTACAACAGCGGGGGGGCACTTCTTC. It codes for CASSTTAGGHFF.

J is TRBJ2-2 and V is TRBV7-2; 8 bases fit TRBD1. The V segment lost 3 bases and the J segment 1 base; nucleotides outside the gene matches: 7. There are 17 residues in the CDR3. Looked up from germline, CDR1 is SGHTA and CDR2 is FQGNSA. DNA for the CDR3: TGTGCCAGCAGCTTCCCGACAGGGGCCCAGAACACCGGGGAGCTGTTTTTT. Translated, it gives CASSFPTGAQNTGELFF.

The CDR3 loop reads CASSMEVFWRGEGSNQPQHF. The CDR3 region has the DNA TGTGCCAGTAGTATGGAGGTTTTTTGGCGTGGGGAAGGGAGCAATCAGCCCCAGCATTTT. V and J are TRBV19 and TRBJ1-5; the D is unclear. CDR3 length: 20 residues. V gave up 3 bases and J gave up 1 base, with 25 bases separating them. Per germline, CDR1 LNHDA and CDR2 SQIVND (reference sequence).

The gene calls are TRBV18 and TRBJ1-6; possibly TRBD1 for D (6 bases). Germline V gene sequence: CDR1 KGHSH, CDR2 LQKENI. This CDR3 region has 13 residues. V was clipped by 3 bases and J by 7 bases, with 7 bases between them. The CDR3 coding sequence is TGTGCCAGCTCACCGGACAGCAATTCACCCCTCCACTTT. Translating it yields CASSPDSNSPLHF.

This clone has more than one count but fewer than ten. This CDR3 reads CASSLVGQGTGNTIYF. CDR3 DNA: TGTGCCAGCAGCTTGGTGGGACAGGGAACTGGAAACACCATATATTTT. The V and J genes are TRBV7-2 and TRBJ1-3; 9 bases map to TRBD1. This CDR3 is built from 16 residues. The V gene end was trimmed by 3 bases and the J gene end by 2 bases; junction bases not matched to a gene: 5. Germline lookup yields CDR1 SGHTA and CDR2 FQGNSA.

This chain connects TRBV5-6 to TRBJ2-5; 7 bases align to TRBD1. V lost 5 bases to trimming and J lost 5 bases; unmatched junction nucleotides: 6. This CDR3 is 13 amino acids long. Germline CDR1 reads SGHDT; CDR2 reads YYEEEE. The CDR3, as DNA: TGTGCCAGCAGACGACAGGGCCGGGAGACCCAGTACTTC. This translates into CASRRQGRETQYF. Supplemented by reference TRBV5-6 and TRBJ2-5, the full variable domain reads DAGVTQSPTHLIKTRGQQVTLRCSPKSGHDTVSWYQQALGQGPQFIFQYYEEEERQRGNFPDRFSGHQFPNYSSELNVNALLLGDSALYLCASRRQGRETQYFGPGTRLLVL.

This sequence joins TRBV11-1 and TRBJ1-6; 9 nucleotides line up with TRBD1. V shed 5 bases and J 11 bases; nucleotides not matched to a gene: 4. This CDR3 is built from 13 residues. CDR1 is SGHAT and CDR2 is FQDESV in the germline V gene (reference sequence). CDR3 DNA: TGTGCCAGCAGCCCGACAGGGGGAACACCCCTCCACTTT. Its translation is CASSPTGGTPLHF.

A remark on this clone: Other DNA sequences in the sample encode the same CDR3. CDR3 sequence (DNA): TGCGCCAGCAGCTTGGAACAGGGCTACGAGCAGTACTTC. It translates to CASSLEQGYEQYF. The chain has TRBV5-1 and TRBJ2-7; perhaps TRBD1 as D (6 bases). Trimming took 0 bases from V and 3 from J, leaving 7 bases between them. This CDR3 has 13 residues. Germline V lookup: CDR1 SGHRS, CDR2 YFSETQ. Drawing the rest from reference TRBV5-1 and TRBJ2-7, the complete variable domain is KAGVTQTPRYLIKTRGQQVTLSCSPISGHRSVSWYQQTPGQGLQFLFEYFSETQRNKGNFPGRFSGRQFSNSRSEMNVSTLELGDSALYLCASSLEQGYEQYFGPGTRLTVT.

J is TRBJ2-2 and V is TRBV24-1, with D possibly being TRBD1 (5 bases). The V end lost 9 bases, the J end lost 4 bases, and 11 bases lay between the germline ends. CDR1 is KGHDR and CDR2 is SFDVKD in the germline V gene. The CDR3 runs 13 residues. The CDR3 sequence: CATGAESTGELFF. The CDR3 coding sequence is TGTGCCACCGGGGCAGAGTCCACCGGGGAGCTGTTTTTT.

This clone appeared a single time. This chain joins TRBV19 and TRBJ2-7; 12 nucleotides match TRBD2. V lost 5 bases, J lost 1 base, and 6 bases stayed unmatched. The CDR3 has 16 residues. Germline assignment: CDR1 LNHDA and CDR2 SQIVND (reference sequence). The CDR3 here is CASSLRTSGASYEQYF. CDR3 DNA sequence: TGTGCCAGTAGTTTGCGGACTAGCGGGGCTTCCTACGAGCAGTACTTC. Variable domain in full (rest from reference TRBV19 and TRBJ2-7): DGGITQSPKYLFRKEGQNVTLSCEQNLNHDAMYWYRQDPGQGLRLIYYSQIVNDFQKGDIAEGYSVSREKKESFPLTVTSAQKNPTAFYLCASSLRTSGASYEQYFGPGTRLTVT.

J is TRBJ1-2 and V is TRBV27, with 10 bases aligning to TRBD1. Germline-derived CDR1 and CDR2 are MNHEY and SMNVEV (reference sequence). This CDR3 has 13 residues. V shed 5 bases, J shed 7 bases, and the junction held 4 bases outside the gene matches. The CDR3 loop reads CASSLGQGVGYTF. The CDR3 DNA reads TGTGCCAGCAGTCTCGGACAGGGGGTTGGCTACACCTTC.

The sample holds a few counts of this clone. The CDR3 spells CATSDREGGYTF. CDR3 DNA: TGTGCCACCTCGGACAGGGAGGGCGGCTACACCTTC. V usage is TRBV24-1 and J usage is TRBJ1-2; 8 nucleotides line up with TRBD1. This CDR3 region has 12 residues. V lost 9 bases and J lost 8; bases outside the gene matches: 7. Germline CDR1 KGHDR, CDR2 SFDVKD.

This CDR3 reads CASSLQPSTGGMETQYF. CDR3 sequence (DNA): TGTGCCAGCAGCTTACAACCATCGACAGGGGGCATGGAGACCCAGTACTTC. The rearrangement joins TRBV11-3 to TRBJ2-5; 10 bases align to TRBD1. This CDR3 is built from 17 residues. Trimming at V came to 2 bases and at J to 5 bases, leaving 11 bases not matched to a gene. The germline V gene encodes CDR1 SGHNT and CDR2 YENEEA.

V is TRBV7-3 and J is TRBJ1-6; TRBD1 is a possible D gene (6 bases). CDR1 is SGHTA, CDR2 FQGTGA, per germline. This CDR3 contains 15 residues. The germline V and J ends were trimmed by 4 bases and 7 bases, with 14 bases remaining between them. CDR3 DNA: TGTGCCAGCAGCTCCACAGGGATGGGGAATTCACCCCTCCACTTT. Protein sequence: CASSSTGMGNSPLHF.

The gene calls are TRBV5-4 and TRBJ2-3, with D possibly matching TRBD2 (6 bases). With 2 bases removed from V and 5 bases from J, the gap between germline ends came to 9 bases. The length of the CDR3 is 13 residues. Germline V gene lookup returns CDR1 SGHNT and CDR2 YYREEE (reference sequence). CDR3 amino acids: CASSFWGGDTQYF. The DNA of the CDR3 is TGTGCCAGCAGCTTTTGGGGAGGAGATACGCAGTATTTT.